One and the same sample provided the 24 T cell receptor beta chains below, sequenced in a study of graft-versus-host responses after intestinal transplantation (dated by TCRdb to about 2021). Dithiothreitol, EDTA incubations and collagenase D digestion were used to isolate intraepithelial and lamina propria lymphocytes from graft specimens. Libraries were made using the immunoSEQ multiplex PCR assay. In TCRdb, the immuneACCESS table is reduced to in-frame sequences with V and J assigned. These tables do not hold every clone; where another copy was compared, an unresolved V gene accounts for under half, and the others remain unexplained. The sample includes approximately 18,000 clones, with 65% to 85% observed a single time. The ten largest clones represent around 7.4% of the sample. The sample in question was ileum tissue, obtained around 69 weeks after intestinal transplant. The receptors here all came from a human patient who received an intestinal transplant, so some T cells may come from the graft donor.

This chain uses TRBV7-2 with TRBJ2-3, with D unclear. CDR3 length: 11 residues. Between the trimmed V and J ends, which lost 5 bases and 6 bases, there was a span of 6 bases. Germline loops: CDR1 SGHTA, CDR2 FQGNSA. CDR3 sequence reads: CASSPRDTQYF. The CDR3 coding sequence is TGTGCCAGCAGCCCTCGGGATACGCAGTATTTT.

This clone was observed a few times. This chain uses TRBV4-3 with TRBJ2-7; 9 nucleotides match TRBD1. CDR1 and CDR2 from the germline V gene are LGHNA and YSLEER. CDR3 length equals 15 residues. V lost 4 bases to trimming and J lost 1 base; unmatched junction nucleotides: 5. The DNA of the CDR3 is TGCGCCAGCAGCCCAGACGGGACAGGGTCCTACGAGCAGTACTTC. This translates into CASSPDGTGSYEQYF.

The CDR3 spells CASRTAPDTQYF. The CDR3 DNA reads as TGTGCCAGCAGGACAGCCCCCGATACGCAGTATTTT. This rearrangement joins TRBV2 to TRBJ2-3, with a possible D match to TRBD1 (5 bases). The V gene's germline CDR1 is SNHLY and CDR2 FYNNEI. Trimming took 6 bases from V and 6 from J, leaving 10 bases between them. This CDR3 comprises 12 residues.

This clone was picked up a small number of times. This CDR3 reads CASSSQISGGAYEQYF. In nucleotides, the CDR3 is TGTGCCAGCAGCTCGCAAATTAGCGGGGGGGCCTACGAGCAGTACTTC. The chain is built from TRBV11-1 and TRBJ2-7; 11 nucleotides agree with TRBD2. The CDR3 sequence is 16 residues long. V gave up 4 bases and J gave up 2 bases; unmatched junction bases: 7. Germline assignment: CDR1 SGHAT and CDR2 FQDESV (reference sequence).

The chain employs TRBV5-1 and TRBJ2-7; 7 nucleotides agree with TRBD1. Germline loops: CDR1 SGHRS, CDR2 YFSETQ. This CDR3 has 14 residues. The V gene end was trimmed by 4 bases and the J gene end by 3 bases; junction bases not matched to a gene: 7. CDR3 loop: CASSPGQAVYEQYF. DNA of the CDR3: TGCGCCAGCAGCCCCGGACAGGCAGTCTACGAGCAGTACTTC.

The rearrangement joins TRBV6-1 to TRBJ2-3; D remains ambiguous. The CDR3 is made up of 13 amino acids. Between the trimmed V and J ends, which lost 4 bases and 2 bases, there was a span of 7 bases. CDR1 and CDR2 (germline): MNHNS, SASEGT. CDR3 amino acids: CASSVGYTDTQYF. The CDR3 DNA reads TGTGCCAGCAGTGTTGGGTACACAGATACGCAGTATTTT.

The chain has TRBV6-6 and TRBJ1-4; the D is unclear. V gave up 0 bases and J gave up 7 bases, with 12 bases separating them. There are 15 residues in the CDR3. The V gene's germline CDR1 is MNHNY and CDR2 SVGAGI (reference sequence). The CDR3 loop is CASSYSWAPGEKLFF. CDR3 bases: TGTGCCAGCAGTTACTCTTGGGCTCCGGGTGAAAAACTGTTTTTT.

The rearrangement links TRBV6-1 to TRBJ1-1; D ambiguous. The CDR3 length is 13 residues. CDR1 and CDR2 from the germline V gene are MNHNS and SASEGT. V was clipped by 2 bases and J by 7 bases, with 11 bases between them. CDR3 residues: CASSEQVTREAFF. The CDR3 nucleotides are TGTGCCAGCAGTGAACAGGTAACCCGTGAAGCTTTCTTT.

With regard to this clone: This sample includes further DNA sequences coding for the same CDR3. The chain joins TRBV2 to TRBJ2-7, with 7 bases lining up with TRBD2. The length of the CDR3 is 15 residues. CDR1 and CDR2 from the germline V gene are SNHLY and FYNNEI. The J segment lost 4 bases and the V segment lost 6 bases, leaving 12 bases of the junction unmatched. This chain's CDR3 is CASSPTSVQGYEQYF. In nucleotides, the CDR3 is TGTGCCAGCAGCCCTACTAGCGTGCAGGGTTACGAGCAGTACTTC.

The CDR3 protein is CASSYDGGAGETQYF. The CDR3 DNA reads as TGTGCCAGCAGTTACGACGGAGGGGCAGGGGAGACCCAGTACTTC. This chain links TRBV6-6 with TRBJ2-5, with D tentatively TRBD2 (6 bases). The CDR3 consists of 15 residues. V shed 2 bases and J shed 5 bases, with 15 bases lying between them. Looked up from germline, CDR1 is MNHNY and CDR2 is SVGAGI (reference sequence).

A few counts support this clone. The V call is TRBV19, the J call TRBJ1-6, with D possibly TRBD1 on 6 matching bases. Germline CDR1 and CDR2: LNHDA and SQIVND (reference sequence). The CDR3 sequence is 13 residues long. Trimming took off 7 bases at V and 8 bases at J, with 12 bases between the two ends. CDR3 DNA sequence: TGTGCCAGTAAAGGGGGAGGAGATTCACCCCTCCACTTT. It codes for CASKGGGDSPLHF.

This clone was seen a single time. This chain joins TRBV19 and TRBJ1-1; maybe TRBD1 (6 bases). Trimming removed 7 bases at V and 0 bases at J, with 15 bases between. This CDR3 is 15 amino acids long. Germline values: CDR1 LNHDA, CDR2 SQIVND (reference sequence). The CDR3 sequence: CASKLGGGMNTEAFF. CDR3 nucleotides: TGTGCCAGTAAGTTGGGGGGCGGAATGAACACTGAAGCTTTCTTT.

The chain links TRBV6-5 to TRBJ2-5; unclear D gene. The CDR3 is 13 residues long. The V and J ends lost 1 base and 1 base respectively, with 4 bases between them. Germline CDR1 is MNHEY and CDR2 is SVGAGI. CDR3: CASSYFPQETQYF. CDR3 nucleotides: TGTGCCAGCAGTTACTTCCCCCAAGAGACCCAGTACTTC.

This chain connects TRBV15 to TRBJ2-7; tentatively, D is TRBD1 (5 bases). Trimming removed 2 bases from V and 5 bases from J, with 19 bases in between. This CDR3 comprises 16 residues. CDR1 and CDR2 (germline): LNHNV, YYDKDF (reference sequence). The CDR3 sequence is CATSRYSRAFGHEQYF. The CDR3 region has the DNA TGTGCCACCAGCAGATATTCCAGGGCGTTCGGGCACGAGCAGTACTTC.

The DNA of the CDR3 is TGTGCCAGCAGCTTAAGGGACTCTAACAATGAGCAGTTCTTC. Translation gives CASSLRDSNNEQFF. V gene TRBV11-1 combines with J gene TRBJ2-1, with a possible D match to TRBD2 (6 bases). Per the germline V gene, CDR1 is SGHAT and CDR2 is FQDESV (reference sequence). The CDR3 totals 14 residues. Trimming stripped 2 bases from V and 5 bases from J, with 10 bases between.

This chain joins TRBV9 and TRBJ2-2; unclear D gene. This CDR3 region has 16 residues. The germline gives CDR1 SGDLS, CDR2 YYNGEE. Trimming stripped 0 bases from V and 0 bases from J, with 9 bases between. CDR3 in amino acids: CASSVGPDANTGELFF. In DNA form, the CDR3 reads TGTGCCAGCAGCGTAGGCCCGGACGCGAACACCGGGGAGCTGTTTTTT.

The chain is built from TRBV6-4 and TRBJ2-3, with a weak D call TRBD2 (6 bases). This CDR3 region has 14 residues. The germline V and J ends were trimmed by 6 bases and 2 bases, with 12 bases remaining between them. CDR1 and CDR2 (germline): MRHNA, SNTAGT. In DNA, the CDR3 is TGTGCCAGCAGCCCCAGCGGGCCCACAGATACGCAGTATTTT. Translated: CASSPSGPTDTQYF.

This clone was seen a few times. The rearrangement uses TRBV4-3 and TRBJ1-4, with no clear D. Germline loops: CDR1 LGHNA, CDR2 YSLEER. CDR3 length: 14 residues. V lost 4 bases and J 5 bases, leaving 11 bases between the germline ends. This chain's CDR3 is CASSPSQVNEKLFF. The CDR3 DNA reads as TGCGCCAGCAGCCCGTCCCAAGTGAATGAAAAACTGTTTTTT.

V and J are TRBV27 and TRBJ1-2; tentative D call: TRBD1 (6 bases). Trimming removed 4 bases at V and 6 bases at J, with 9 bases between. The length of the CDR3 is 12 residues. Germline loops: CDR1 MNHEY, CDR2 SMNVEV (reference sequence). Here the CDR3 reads CASSSGVDGYTF. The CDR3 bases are TGTGCCAGCAGTTCAGGGGTGGATGGCTACACCTTC.

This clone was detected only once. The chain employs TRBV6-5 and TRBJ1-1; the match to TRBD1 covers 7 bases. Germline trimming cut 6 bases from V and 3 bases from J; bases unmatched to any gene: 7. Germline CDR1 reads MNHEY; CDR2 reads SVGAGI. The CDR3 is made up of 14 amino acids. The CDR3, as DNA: TGTGCCAGCAGACCACAGGGGATATACACTGAAGCTTTCTTT. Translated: CASRPQGIYTEAFF.

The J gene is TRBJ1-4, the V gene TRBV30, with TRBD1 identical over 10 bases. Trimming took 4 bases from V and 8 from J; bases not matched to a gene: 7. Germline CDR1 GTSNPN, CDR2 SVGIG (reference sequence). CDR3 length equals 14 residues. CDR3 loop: CAWNGWDRGEKLFF. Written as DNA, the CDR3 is TGTGCCTGGAATGGGTGGGACAGGGGAGAAAAACTGTTTTTT.

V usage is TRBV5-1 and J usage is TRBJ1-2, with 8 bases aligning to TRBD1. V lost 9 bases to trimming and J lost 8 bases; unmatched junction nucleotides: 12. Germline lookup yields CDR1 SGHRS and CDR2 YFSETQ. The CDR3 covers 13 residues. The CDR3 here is CATETDRGGGYTF. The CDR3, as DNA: TGCGCCACCGAAACCGACAGGGGAGGAGGCTACACCTTC.

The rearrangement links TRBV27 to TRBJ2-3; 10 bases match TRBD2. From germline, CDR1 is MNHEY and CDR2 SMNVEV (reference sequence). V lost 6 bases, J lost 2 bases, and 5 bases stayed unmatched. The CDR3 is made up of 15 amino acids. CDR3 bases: TGTGCCAGCAGCCCTAGCGGGGGACCCACAGATACGCAGTATTTT. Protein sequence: CASSPSGGPTDTQYF.

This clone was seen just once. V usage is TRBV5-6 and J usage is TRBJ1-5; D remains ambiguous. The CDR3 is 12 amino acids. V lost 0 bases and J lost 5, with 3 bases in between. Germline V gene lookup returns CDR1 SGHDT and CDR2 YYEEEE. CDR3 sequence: CASSLGDQPQHF. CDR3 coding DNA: TGTGCCAGCAGCTTGGGGGATCAGCCCCAGCATTTT.